The rows below give T cell receptor beta chains drawn from one sample of a study of cytomegalovirus exposure and HLA in healthy donors. Assay: immunoSEQ multiplex PCR; the TCRdb copy retains only in-frame clones and omits some. The sample carries about 98,000 clones, 87% recorded once. The sequencing input was PBMCs. The origin of the receptors is a woman aged 25 to 39 in good health and CMV-seronegative. CDR3s include the opening cysteine and the closing phenylalanine or tryptophan. A D gene is named only where the DNA matches it firmly. Clone size appears in some rows only: once, few, many, or a class for an expanded clone.

-,TRBJ2-2,TRBV10-1,-,CASSQGTGTGELFF,TGCGCCAGTTCACAGGGTACGGGCACCGGGGAGCTGTTTTTT
-,TRBJ2-2,TRBV7-9,-,CASRTGLANTGELFF,TGTGCCAGCAGGACAGGACTCGCGAACACCGGGGAGCTGTTTTTT
-,TRBJ2-7,TRBV4-3,TRBD1,CASSPSPGQGTYEQYF,TGCGCCAGCAGCCCCTCGCCGGGACAGGGAACCTACGAGCAGTACTTC
-,TRBJ2-3,TRBV7-6,TRBD1,CASSPRGGNNPDTQYF,TGTGCCAGCAGCCCACGAGGGGGCAATAATCCAGATACGCAGTATTTT
-,TRBJ1-2,TRBV6-4,-,CASSASTQGRNGYTF,TGTGCCAGCAGTGCCTCAACACAGGGCCGAAATGGCTACACCTTC
-,TRBJ2-6,TRBV5-1,-,CASSQGGRSGANVLTF,TGCGCCAGCAGCCAGGGTGGGCGGTCTGGGGCCAACGTCCTGACTTTC
-,TRBJ2-1,TRBV15,-,CATSRDLRTANEQFF,TGTGCCACCAGCAGAGATTTGAGGACAGCCAATGAGCAGTTCTTC
many,TRBJ2-7,TRBV4-3,TRBD2,CASSQDDFYSTGLAGEQYF,TGCGCCAGCAGCCAAGATGATTTCTATTCGACGGGACTAGCGGGTGAGCAGTACTTC
-,TRBJ2-2,TRBV5-1,TRBD1,CASSWGIPGGRTGELFF,TGCGCCAGCAGCTGGGGGATTCCAGGGGGCCGAACCGGGGAGCTGTTTTTT
-,TRBJ2-7,TRBV5-4,-,CASSALSRGNEQYF,TGTGCCAGCAGCGCTCTGAGTAGGGGGAACGAGCAGTACTTC
-,TRBJ2-7,TRBV21-1,-,CARLDGGAPYEQYF,TGTGCCAGACTCGACGGGGGAGCACCCTACGAGCAGTACTTC
-,TRBJ1-6,TRBV7-2,-,CASSFLRVWNSPLHF,TGTGCCAGCAGCTTTTTGAGGGTGTGGAATTCACCCCTCCACTTT
once,TRBJ1-1,TRBV11-3,-,CASSLEQYSEAFF,TGTGCCAGCAGCTTAGAGCAATACTCTGAAGCTTTCTTT
-,TRBJ2-1,TRBV7-8,TRBD2,CASSPRAGTIHNEQFF,TGTGCCAGCAGCCCCCGAGCCGGGACTATCCACAATGAGCAGTTCTTC
-,TRBJ2-7,TRBV6-5,-,CASSSYRTVSRNEQYF,TGTGCCAGCAGTTCCTACCGGACAGTCTCTAGAAACGAGCAGTACTTC
-,TRBJ1-1,TRBV29-1,TRBD1,CSGRTGGLHTHTEAFF,TGCAGCGGAAGGACAGGGGGATTGCATACTCACACTGAAGCTTTCTTT
-,TRBJ2-7,TRBV27,-,CASSFGGGSYEQYF,TGTGCCAGCAGTTTTGGTGGCGGCTCCTACGAGCAGTACTTC
-,TRBJ2-1,TRBV5-1,-,CASTKEVADNEQFF,TGCGCCAGCACCAAGGAAGTAGCGGACAATGAGCAGTTCTTC
few,TRBJ2-3,TRBV9,-,CASSPPRGTQYF,TGTGCCAGCAGCCCCCCCCGGGGTACGCAGTATTTT
-,TRBJ1-5,TRBV19,-,CASSITRRTVPQHF,TGTGCCAGTAGTATAACCCGTCGAACAGTGCCCCAGCATTTT